What follows are 11 T cell receptor beta chains derived from one specimen sequenced in a study of cytomegalovirus exposure and HLA in healthy donors. 60 Vbeta and 13 Jbeta primers were used in PCR. Sequenced by immunoSEQ multiplex PCR; TCRdb stores in-frame clones only, minus some. The table has about 180,000 clones, 60% to 80% seen once. Material: PBMCs. These receptor sequences come from a middle-aged man in good health and CMV-seropositive.

The chain uses TRBV28 and TRBJ2-7; 8 positions agree with TRBD1. Germline-derived CDR1 and CDR2 are MDHEN and SYDVKM. CDR3 length: 14 residues. Germline trimming cut 3 bases from V and 4 bases from J; bases unmatched to any gene: 5. CDR3 sequence: CASSLQGAGYEQYF. DNA for the CDR3: TGTGCCAGCAGTTTGCAGGGGGCTGGTTACGAGCAGTACTTC.

This clone appeared a single time. The rearrangement uses TRBV7-9 and TRBJ2-2, with 11 bases that match TRBD1. J gave up 8 bases and V 2 bases, and 10 bases lay outside the gene matches. CDR3 size: 17 residues. Germline V gives CDR1 SEHNR, CDR2 FQNEAQ (reference sequence). CDR3 region: CASSLPLDRGLIGELFF. As DNA, the CDR3 is TGTGCCAGCAGCTTACCTCTGGACAGGGGGCTAATAGGGGAGCTGTTTTTT. The whole variable domain, remainder taken from reference TRBV7-9 and TRBJ2-2, is DTGVSQNPRHKITKRGQNVTFRCDPISEHNRLYWYRQTLGQGPEFLTYFQNEAQLEKSRLLSDRFSAERPKGSFSTLEIQRTEQGDSAMYLCASSLPLDRGLIGELFFGEGSRLTVL.

The sample holds a few counts of this clone. The rearrangement uses TRBV5-4 and TRBJ1-1; D gene uncertain. The length of the CDR3 is 14 residues. Germline CDR1 is SGHNT and CDR2 is YYREEE (reference sequence). With 4 bases removed from V and 4 bases from J, the gap between germline ends came to 14 bases. The CDR3 here is CASSRVERSTEAFF. CDR3 nucleotides: TGTGCCAGCAGCCGAGTTGAAAGGAGCACTGAAGCTTTCTTT.

The chain has TRBV27 and TRBJ2-4, with 7 nucleotides matching TRBD2. Trimming took 3 bases from V and 5 from J; bases not matched to a gene: 4. Germline CDR1 is MNHEY and CDR2 is SMNVEV (reference sequence). This CDR3 is 14 amino acids long. The CDR3 sequence: CASSLRGGQNIQYF. CDR3 coding DNA: TGTGCCAGCAGTTTGCGCGGGGGACAAAACATTCAGTACTTC.

This clone was seen more than once but under ten times. This rearrangement joins TRBV6-1 to TRBJ1-4; no firm D call. The V gene's germline CDR1 is MNHNS and CDR2 SASEGT. Trimming cost V 1 base and J 8 bases, with 14 bases left between them. CDR3 length equals 15 residues. CDR3 bases: TGTGCCAGCAGTGAAGTTCGGGGAATAGGAGAAAAACTGTTTTTT. It codes for CASSEVRGIGEKLFF.

The count of this clone is one. The genes are TRBV19 and TRBJ1-5; D unclear. CDR3 size: 16 residues. V was trimmed by 3 bases and J by 4 bases, leaving 16 bases between them. CDR1 is LNHDA, CDR2 SQIVND, per germline (reference sequence). The CDR3 here is CASSMESGLGNQPQHF. The CDR3 region has the DNA TGTGCCAGTAGTATGGAATCGGGGTTAGGAAATCAGCCCCAGCATTTT.

This clone was counted once. The chain recombines TRBV10-2 with TRBJ2-7, with 9 bases matching TRBD2. The CDR3 consists of 15 residues. V was pared by 8 bases and J by 3 bases, with 11 bases of the junction left unmatched. CDR1 is WSHSY and CDR2 is SAAADI in the germline V gene. CDR3 amino acids: CASQEMTSGLYEQYF. DNA of the CDR3: TGCGCCAGCCAGGAAATGACTAGCGGCCTCTACGAGCAGTACTTC.

This clone is a singleton in its sample. This chain uses TRBV6-5 with TRBJ1-2; tentative D call: TRBD1 (5 bases). The V end lost 2 bases, the J end lost 2 bases, and 12 bases lay between the germline ends. Per the germline V gene, CDR1 is MNHEY and CDR2 is SVGAGI. The CDR3 extends over 15 amino acids. CDR3 protein: CASSYEARGNYGYTF. DNA for the CDR3: TGTGCCAGCAGTTACGAGGCTAGGGGCAACTATGGCTACACCTTC.

The chain carries TRBV5-1 and TRBJ2-7; D possibly corresponds to TRBD1 (5 bases). The length of the CDR3 is 13 residues. CDR1 is SGHRS and CDR2 is YFSETQ in the germline V gene. V was cut by 1 base and J by 5 bases, with 10 bases left in between. CDR3 residues: CASSLYGQHEQYF. The CDR3 coding sequence is TGCGCCAGCAGCTTGTATGGACAACACGAGCAGTACTTC.

A single count supports this clone. The V and J genes are TRBV5-1 and TRBJ2-7; D perhaps matches TRBD2 (5 bases). Germline CDR1 is SGHRS and CDR2 is YFSETQ. The CDR3 extends over 15 amino acids. The V end was cut by 0 bases, the J end by 0 bases, with 10 bases between. CDR3 sequence (DNA): TGCGCCAGCAGCTTGGTCGAGCGGAACTCCTACGAGCAGTACTTC. Translated: CASSLVERNSYEQYF.

The chain recombines TRBV19 with TRBJ1-2; a weak D match, TRBD1 (6 bases). The V and J ends lost 2 bases and 4 bases respectively, with 11 bases between them. The CDR3 loop spans 14 amino acids. The germline V gene has CDR1 LNHDA and CDR2 SQIVND (reference sequence). CDR3 region: CASSISLDSYGYTF. DNA of the CDR3: TGTGCCAGTAGTATATCGTTGGACAGCTATGGCTACACCTTC.